The following is a T cell receptor (beta chain) sequence with its context. Its antigen remains unknown. This same CDR3 is encoded by further DNA sequences in the sample. Trimming shortened V by 0 bases and J by 4 bases, and 10 bases separated the two germline ends. This CDR3 has 14 residues. Germline V gene data show CDR1 as SGHRS and CDR2 as YFSETQ. The sample originates from a study of cytomegalovirus exposure and HLA in healthy donors. Study-level findings and limits: Among donors in an Asian-associated ancestry cluster, a later analysis reportedly found fewer N-insertions than the roughly 670-donor mean.

Vbeta (60) and Jbeta (13) primers were used in the PCR. The authors' processing: An analysis that came later counted approximately 76 million unique TCR beta chains, approximately 12 million shared. Sequenced by immunoSEQ multiplex PCR; TCRdb stores in-frame clones only, minus some. The V and J calls and clone size are taken from that table; D and trimming were inferred from the DNA. The table includes around 180,000 clones, 60% to 80% detected once. This rearrangement joins TRBV5-1 to TRBJ1-1; maybe TRBD1 (5 bases). Sequencing was done on a sample of PBMCs. The receptor was isolated from a man in his 60s in good health and CMV-seronegative. CDR3 residues: CASSLAQGGTEAFF. The DNA for the CDR3 is TGCGCCAGCAGCTTGGCCCAGGGCGGCACTGAAGCTTTCTTT.